This is a list of T cell receptor beta chains from one sample in a study of cytomegalovirus exposure and HLA in healthy donors. Sequencing used immunoSEQ multiplex PCR; TCRdb keeps in-frame clones, though not all of them. The data hold approximately 98,000 clones, with approximately 72% observed a single time. Sequencing input: PBMCs. The receptors were gathered from a man aged 18 to 29 in good health and CMV-seropositive. CDR3s include the opening cysteine and the closing phenylalanine or tryptophan. The order of the fields is J gene, D gene, clone size, V gene, CDR3 DNA, CDR3 protein. D genes are given only for firm matches. Rows may omit the clone size; those that give it use once, few, many or a size class.

TRBJ1-5,NA,NA,TRBV4-1,TGCGCCAGCAGTCACGGGGGTAGTAGCAATCAGCCCCAGCATTTT,CASSHGGSSNQPQHF
TRBJ2-7,NA,NA,TRBV6-6,TGTGCCAGCAGTTACTCTCGGGGGAGCTCCTACGAGCAGTACTTC,CASSYSRGSSYEQYF
TRBJ2-4,NA,NA,TRBV19,TGTGCCAGTAGTTTAGCGGAGGGGGCAGAGTACTTC,CASSLAEGAEYF
TRBJ2-2,TRBD2,once,TRBV2,TGTGCCAGCAGTGAATTTAGCGGGGGGGCTGACACCGGGGAGCTGTTTTTT,CASSEFSGGADTGELFF
TRBJ2-1,NA,NA,TRBV25-1,TGTGCCAGCATTCCAGGGTCGGGCAATGAGCAGTTCTTC,CASIPGSGNEQFF
TRBJ2-1,NA,NA,TRBV5-4,TGTGCCAGCAGCTTGAGGTCAGACAAGCAGTTCTTC,CASSLRSDKQFF
TRBJ2-1,TRBD2,NA,TRBV7-2,TGTGCCAGCAGCTTAGGACTAGCGGACTGGAATGAGCAGTTCTTC,CASSLGLADWNEQFF
TRBJ2-3,TRBD1,once,TRBV4-2,TGTGCCAGCAGCCGGGGGACAGGCGAGGGAACGCAGTATTTT,CASSRGTGEGTQYF
TRBJ2-7,NA,NA,TRBV7-9,TGTGCCAGCAGCCAGCTGCAGGGATACGAGCAGTACTTC,CASSQLQGYEQYF
TRBJ1-2,TRBD1,NA,TRBV9,TGTGCCAGCAGCGTCTGGGACAGGGGGCTTGGCTACACCTTC,CASSVWDRGLGYTF
TRBJ2-7,TRBD1,once,TRBV18,TGTGCCAGCTCACCGACAGGGAACGAGCAGTACTTC,CASSPTGNEQYF
TRBJ1-3,NA,few,TRBV6-1,TGTGCCAGCAGTGAAGACACAGGTCCGTTGGGTGGAAACACCATATATTTT,CASSEDTGPLGGNTIYF
TRBJ2-3,TRBD2,once,TRBV29-1,TGCAGCGCTCCGACTAGCGGGGGGTCCAGCACAGATACGCAGTATTTT,CSAPTSGGSSTDTQYF
TRBJ2-5,NA,NA,TRBV5-1,TGCGCCAGCAGCGTGGACCGCCAGCGGTACTTC,CASSVDRQRYF
TRBJ2-2,TRBD2,NA,TRBV7-9,TGTGCCAGCAGCCCCAGCAGCGGGGGGACTGGTTCCGGGGAGCTGTTTTTT,CASSPSSGGTGSGELFF
TRBJ1-4,NA,NA,TRBV29-1,TGCAGCGTTGGCGCTACCCGGGGAGGCCTCGAAAAACTGTTTTTT,CSVGATRGGLEKLFF
TRBJ1-4,NA,few,TRBV7-2,TGTGCCAGCAGCTTAGACAGAGAAAAACTGTTTTTT,CASSLDREKLFF
TRBJ2-7,TRBD1,NA,TRBV6-1,TGTGCCAGCAGTGAATTGACAGGGTCCTACGAGCAGTACTTC,CASSELTGSYEQYF
TRBJ1-2,TRBD1,NA,TRBV5-4,TGTGCCAGCAGCCTAGAAAAACAGACAGGGCACGGCTACACCTTC,CASSLEKQTGHGYTF
TRBJ2-1,TRBD2,NA,TRBV7-9,TGTACGGTAGCGGGGGGGCCAGGTGAGCAGTTCTTC,CTVAGGPGEQFF
TRBJ1-4,TRBD1,NA,TRBV30,TGTGCCTGGGCACAGGGGAATGAAAAACTGTTTTTT,CAWAQGNEKLFF
TRBJ2-7,NA,NA,TRBV10-1,TGCGCCAGCCCCCCCCCGACTGGTTCCTACGAGCAGTACTTC,CASPPPTGSYEQYF
TRBJ1-1,NA,NA,TRBV30,TGTGCCTGGAGTCTCCACACGAACACTGAAGCTTTCTTT,CAWSLHTNTEAFF
TRBJ2-1,TRBD2,NA,TRBV7-9,TGTGCCAGCAGCTTGGGACTAGCGGGGGGGGGCTCCTACAATGAGCAGTTCTTC,CASSLGLAGGGSYNEQFF
TRBJ1-3,NA,NA,TRBV2,TGTGCCAGCAGTGTGCCTACTGGGCTATCGAACACCATATATTTT,CASSVPTGLSNTIYF
TRBJ1-2,NA,NA,TRBV7-6,TGTGCCAGCAGCCTCCGACAGGATGACTATGGCTACACCTTC,CASSLRQDDYGYTF
TRBJ2-4,NA,NA,TRBV6-5,TGTGCCAGCAGTCATAGAGCCAAAAACATTCAGTACTTC,CASSHRAKNIQYF
TRBJ2-3,TRBD2,once,TRBV6-4,TGTGCCAGCAGTGGGAGTAGCGGGGGATCAGATACGCAGTATTTT,CASSGSSGGSDTQYF
TRBJ2-2,TRBD1,NA,TRBV5-4,TGTGCCAGCAGCCCAGGACAGGTGAACACCGGGGAGCTGTTTTTT,CASSPGQVNTGELFF
TRBJ1-1,NA,NA,TRBV30,TGTGCCTGGAGTGTATGGGGGGGGTCGTACACTGAAGCTTTCTTT,CAWSVWGGSYTEAFF
TRBJ2-7,NA,NA,TRBV7-9,TGTGCCAGCAGCGAGCAGGTAACTTACGAGCAGTACTTC,CASSEQVTYEQYF
TRBJ2-3,TRBD2,NA,TRBV6-4,TGTGCCAGCAGTGACCGGGGGGGGCCTGATACGCAGTATTTT,CASSDRGGPDTQYF
TRBJ1-2,NA,NA,TRBV9,TGTGCCAGCAGCGTAGACCTGGAGGGTTCAGCTTACCATGGCTACACCTTC,CASSVDLEGSAYHGYTF
TRBJ1-5,NA,NA,TRBV9,TGTGCCAGCAGCGTAGTGCGGGGATTGAGGGGTAATCAGCCCCAGCATTTT,CASSVVRGLRGNQPQHF
TRBJ2-4,NA,NA,TRBV6-1,TGTGCCAGCAGTGAACTAGGGCGGGTGAACATTCAGTACTTC,CASSELGRVNIQYF
TRBJ1-5,TRBD1,NA,TRBV6-1,TGTGCCACGCGAGAGACAGGGAGCAATCAGCCCCAGCATTTT,CATRETGSNQPQHF
TRBJ2-2,TRBD1,once,TRBV6-5,TGTGCCAGCACCCCGGGACAGACTTCCGGGGAGCTGTTTTTT,CASTPGQTSGELFF
TRBJ2-7,NA,NA,TRBV11-2,TGTGCCAGCAGCTTAGGGCAGTCCTACGAGCAGTACTTC,CASSLGQSYEQYF
TRBJ1-1,NA,NA,TRBV27,TGTGCCAGCAGTTACGCGGGGCACAGTTACACTGAAGCTTTCTTT,CASSYAGHSYTEAFF
TRBJ1-2,TRBD1,NA,TRBV6-4,TGTGCCAGCAGGAACAGGGGGGACTATGGCTACACCTTC,CASRNRGDYGYTF
TRBJ2-1,TRBD1,few,TRBV14,TGTGCCAGCCAAGGACAGGTTTACAATGAGCAGTTCTTC,CASQGQVYNEQFF
TRBJ1-6,NA,NA,TRBV5-4,TGTGCCAGCAGCGGAGTTAAGGATTCACCCCTCCACTTT,CASSGVKDSPLHF
TRBJ2-7,NA,NA,TRBV21-1,TGTGCCAGCAGCCCAATGGACAGGGTGCGGCACTACTACGAGCAGTACTTC,CASSPMDRVRHYYEQYF
TRBJ2-1,NA,few,TRBV18,TGTGCCAGCTCACCGAACAGTGAGCAGTTCTTC,CASSPNSEQFF
TRBJ2-7,NA,NA,TRBV6-5,TGTGCCAGCAGTTACACAGGGAGAAGCGAGCAGTACTTC,CASSYTGRSEQYF
TRBJ2-2,TRBD2,NA,TRBV4-1,TGCGCCAGCAGCCAAGATCCGAGGCGGGGGACGAACACCGGGGAGCTGTTTTTT,CASSQDPRRGTNTGELFF
TRBJ2-3,NA,NA,TRBV30,TGTGCCTGGAGTCAAAATATTAGAGATACGCAGTATTTT,CAWSQNIRDTQYF